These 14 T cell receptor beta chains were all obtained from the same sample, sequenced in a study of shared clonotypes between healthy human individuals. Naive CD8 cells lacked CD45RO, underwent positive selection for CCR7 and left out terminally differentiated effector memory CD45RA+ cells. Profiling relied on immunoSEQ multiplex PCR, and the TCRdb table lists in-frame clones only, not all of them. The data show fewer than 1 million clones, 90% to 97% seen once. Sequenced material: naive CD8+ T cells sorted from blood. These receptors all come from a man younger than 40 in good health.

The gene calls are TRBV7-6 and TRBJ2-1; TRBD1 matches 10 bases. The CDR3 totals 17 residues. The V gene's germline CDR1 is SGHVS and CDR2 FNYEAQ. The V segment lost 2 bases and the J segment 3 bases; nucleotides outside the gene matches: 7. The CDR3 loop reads CASSLKVRTGGYNEQFF. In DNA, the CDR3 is TGTGCCAGCAGCTTAAAGGTTCGGACAGGGGGCTACAATGAGCAGTTCTTC.

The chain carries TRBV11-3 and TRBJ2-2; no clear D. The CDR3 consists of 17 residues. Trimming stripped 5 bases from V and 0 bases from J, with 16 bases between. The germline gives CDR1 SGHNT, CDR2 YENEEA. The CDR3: CASSPTLAVANTGELFF. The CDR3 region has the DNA TGTGCCAGCAGCCCGACCCTTGCAGTCGCGAACACCGGGGAGCTGTTTTTT.

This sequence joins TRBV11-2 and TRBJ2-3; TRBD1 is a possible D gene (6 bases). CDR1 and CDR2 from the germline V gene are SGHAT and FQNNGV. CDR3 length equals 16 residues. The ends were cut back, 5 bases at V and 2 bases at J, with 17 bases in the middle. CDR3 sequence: CASSPGAQVITDTQYF. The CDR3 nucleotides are TGTGCCAGCAGCCCAGGGGCCCAGGTCATCACAGATACGCAGTATTTT.

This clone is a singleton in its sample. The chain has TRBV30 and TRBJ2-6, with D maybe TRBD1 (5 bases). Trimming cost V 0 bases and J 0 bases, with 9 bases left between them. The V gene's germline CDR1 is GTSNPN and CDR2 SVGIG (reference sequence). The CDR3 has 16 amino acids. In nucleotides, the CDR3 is TGTGCCTGGAGTGTTGGTCAGGGCTCTGGGGCCAACGTCCTGACTTTC. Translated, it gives CAWSVGQGSGANVLTF.

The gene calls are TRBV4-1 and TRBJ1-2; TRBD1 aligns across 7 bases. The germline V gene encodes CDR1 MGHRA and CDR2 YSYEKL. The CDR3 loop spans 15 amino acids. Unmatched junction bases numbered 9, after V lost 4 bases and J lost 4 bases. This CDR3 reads CASSPDGRGIYGYTF. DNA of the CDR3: TGCGCCAGCAGCCCAGATGGCAGGGGGATCTATGGCTACACCTTC.

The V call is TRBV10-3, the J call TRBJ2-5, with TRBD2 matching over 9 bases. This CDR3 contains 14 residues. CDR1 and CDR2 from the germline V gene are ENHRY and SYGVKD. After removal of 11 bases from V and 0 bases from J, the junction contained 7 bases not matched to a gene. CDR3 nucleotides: TGTGCCGTGAGGACTAGCGAGTACCAAGAGACCCAGTACTTC. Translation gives CAVRTSEYQETQYF.

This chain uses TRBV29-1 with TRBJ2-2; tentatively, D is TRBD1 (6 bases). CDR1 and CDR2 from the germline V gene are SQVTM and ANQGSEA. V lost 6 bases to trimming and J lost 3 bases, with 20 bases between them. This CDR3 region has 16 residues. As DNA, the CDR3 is TGCAGCGTCCTAGGGGTACAGGGTTATGACACCGGGGAGCTGTTTTTT. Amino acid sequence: CSVLGVQGYDTGELFF.

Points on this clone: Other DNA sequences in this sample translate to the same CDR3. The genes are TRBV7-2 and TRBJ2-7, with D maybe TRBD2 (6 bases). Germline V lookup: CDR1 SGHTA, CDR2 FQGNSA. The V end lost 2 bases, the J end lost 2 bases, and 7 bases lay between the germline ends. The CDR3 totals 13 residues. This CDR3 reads CASSLPGAYEQYF. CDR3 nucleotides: TGTGCCAGCAGCTTACCGGGAGCCTACGAGCAGTACTTC.

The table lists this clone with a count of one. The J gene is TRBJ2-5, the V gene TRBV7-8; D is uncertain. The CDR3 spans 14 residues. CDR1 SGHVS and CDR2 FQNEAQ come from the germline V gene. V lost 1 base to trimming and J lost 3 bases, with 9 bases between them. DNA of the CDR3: TGTGCCAGCAGCTTAGGGGCAGCTGAAGAGACCCAGTACTTC. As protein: CASSLGAAEETQYF.

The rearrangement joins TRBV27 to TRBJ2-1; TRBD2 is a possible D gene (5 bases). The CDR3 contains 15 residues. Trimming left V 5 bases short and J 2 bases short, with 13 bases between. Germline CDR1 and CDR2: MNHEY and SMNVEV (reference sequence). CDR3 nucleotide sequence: TGTGCCAGCAGTGGTCAGGAGGTCCCCTACAATGAGCAGTTCTTC. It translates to CASSGQEVPYNEQFF.

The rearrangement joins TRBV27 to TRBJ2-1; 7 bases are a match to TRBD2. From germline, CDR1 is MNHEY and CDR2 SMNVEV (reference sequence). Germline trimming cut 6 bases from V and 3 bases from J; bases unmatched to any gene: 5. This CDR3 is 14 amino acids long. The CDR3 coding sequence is TGTGCCAGCAGGGTAGGCGGGAGCTACAATGAGCAGTTCTTC. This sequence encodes CASRVGGSYNEQFF.

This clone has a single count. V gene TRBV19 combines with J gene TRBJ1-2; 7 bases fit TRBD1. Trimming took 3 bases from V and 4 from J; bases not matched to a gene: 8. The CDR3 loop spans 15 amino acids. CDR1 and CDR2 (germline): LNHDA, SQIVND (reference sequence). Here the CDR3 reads CASSIGTGAGYGYTF. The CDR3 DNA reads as TGTGCCAGTAGTATCGGAACAGGGGCGGGCTATGGCTACACCTTC.

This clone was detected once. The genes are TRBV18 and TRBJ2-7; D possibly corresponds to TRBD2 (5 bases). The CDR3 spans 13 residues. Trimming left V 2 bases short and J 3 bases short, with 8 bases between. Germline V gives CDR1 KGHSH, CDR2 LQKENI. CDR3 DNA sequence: TGTGCCAGCTCACCAACCGGGGACTACGAGCAGTACTTC. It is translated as CASSPTGDYEQYF.

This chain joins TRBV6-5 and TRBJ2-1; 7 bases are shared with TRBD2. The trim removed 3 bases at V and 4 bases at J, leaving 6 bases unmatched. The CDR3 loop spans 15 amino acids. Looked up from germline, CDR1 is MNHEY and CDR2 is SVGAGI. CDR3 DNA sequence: TGTGCCAGCAGTTATGGCGGGAGTAATTACAATGAGCAGTTCTTC. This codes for CASSYGGSNYNEQFF.